This TCR beta chain is drawn from a study of blood T cells in healthy people across ages. Study-wide points: Underestimates were what the diversity estimates from one million T cells were considered to be. In older individuals, TCR beta diversity per million T cells was lower, falling roughly linearly with age.

As to this clonotype: The antigen is unknown.

It was with a sample-barcoded 5' primer and a J-beta primer mix that a second PCR of about 6 to 12 cycles was run. Each CDR3 protein is one row after TCRdb ran MiXCR on the 5' RACE reads. The table includes roughly 1.5 million distinct CDR3 sequences, less than 45% detected once. Trimming removed 0 bases from V and 2 bases from J, with 17 bases in between. The CDR3 consists of 17 residues. Germline V CDR1 and CDR2: LGHDT, YNNKEL (reference sequence). Total RNA extraction produced at least 6 micrograms (per sample) for the study. The sample consisted of blood. The receptor comes from a woman between 18 and 29 years old in good health. J is TRBJ2-7 and V is TRBV3-1, with D possibly matching TRBD2 (5 bases). The CDR3 DNA reads as TGTGCCAGCAGCCAAGAGGTTGGAGGAGTAGTTGCCTACGAGCAGTACTTC. Translated, it gives CASSQEVGGVVAYEQYF.